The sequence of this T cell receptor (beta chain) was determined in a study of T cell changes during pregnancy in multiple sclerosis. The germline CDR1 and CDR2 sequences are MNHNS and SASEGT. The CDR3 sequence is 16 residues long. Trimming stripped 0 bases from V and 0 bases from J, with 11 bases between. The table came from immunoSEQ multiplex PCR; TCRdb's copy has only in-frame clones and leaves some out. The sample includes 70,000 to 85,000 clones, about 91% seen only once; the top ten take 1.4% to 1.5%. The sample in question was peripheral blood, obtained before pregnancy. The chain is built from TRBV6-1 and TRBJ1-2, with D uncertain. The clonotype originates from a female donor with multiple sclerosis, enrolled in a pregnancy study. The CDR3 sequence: CASSEALGVANYGYTF. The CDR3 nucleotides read TGTGCCAGCAGTGAAGCGCTCGGGGTGGCTAACTATGGCTACACCTTC.